The sample holds a few counts of the clone carrying this TCR beta chain. Its target is unknown. Only Caucasian adults living in Nashville, Tennessee made up the donor group. This sample was included in a study of shared clonotypes between healthy human individuals. Whole-study context: In total, the donors were a couple of women and a few men aged 18 to 49. Whole-study findings and limits: On the whole, naive subsets had larger estimated richness than memory subsets had.

CDR1 MDHEN and CDR2 SYDVKM come from the germline V gene. The CDR3 covers 16 residues. Trimming cost V 6 bases and J 3 bases; bases outside gene matches: 12. Each replicate PCR on the sorted subsets used about 0.2 ug DNA (about 30,000 T cell genomes). Here immunoSEQ multiplex PCR was the method, and the copy in TCRdb shows in-frame clones only, minus some. Of about 1.1 million clones in the sample, roughly 80% were seen once. The material sequenced was memory CD4+ T cells from PBMCs. This sample's subset: CD45RA-negative fraction. The chain links TRBV28 to TRBJ1-1; TRBD1 matches at 8 bases. The receptor was derived from a man aged 18 to 29 in good health. Some clones in this sample may be carry-over from other donors' samples. In nucleotides, the CDR3 is TGTGCCAGCAGCCCCCCCAGGCCAGGGGGCCACACTGAAGCTTTCTTT. This encodes CASSPPRPGGHTEAFF.